This TCR beta chain appears in the sequencing data of a study of blood T cell repertoires in COVID-19. Study at large: Sites in the United States, Italy and Spain provided acute and convalescent COVID-19 samples.

The CDR3 has 15 amino acids. The V gene end was trimmed by 4 bases and the J gene end by 4 bases; junction bases not matched to a gene: 9. The germline V gene encodes CDR1 SGHNT and CDR2 YYREEE (reference sequence). The sample holds a few counts of this clone. Source study methods: Amplified reference gene primers provided the basis for estimating nucleated cell counts. Measured with immunoSEQ multiplex PCR; TCRdb has only the in-frame clones, and not every one. V, J and clone size reflect that table, while D and trimming were determined from the DNA. This sample has 20,000 or so clones, with 86% found just once.

The genes are TRBV5-4 and TRBJ2-5; 8 bases align to TRBD2. Input material: peripheral blood. This clonotype was obtained from a woman over 75 with active or convalescent COVID-19. The CDR3 sequence: CASSRGGLAGETQYF. In nucleotides, the CDR3 is TGTGCCAGCAGCCGGGGGGGCCTAGCTGGAGAGACCCAGTACTTC.